The 9 T cell receptor beta chains below were found in one sample sequenced in a study of blood T cells in healthy people across ages. The use of a sample-barcoded 5' primer and a J-beta primer mix characterized a second PCR of roughly 6 to 12 cycles. TCRdb re-called the 5' RACE reads with MiXCR, one entry per CDR3 protein. The table has about 590,000 distinct CDR3 sequences, under 30% seen once. The sequenced sample consisted of blood. Receptors were obtained from a woman of 80 years or more in good health.

This clonotype was recorded many times. The V call is TRBV29-1, the J call TRBJ2-5; no firm D call. From germline, CDR1 is SQVTM and CDR2 ANQGSEA. The CDR3 sequence is 12 residues long. Trimming removed 4 bases from V and 5 bases from J, with 11 bases in between. CDR3 nucleotides: TGCAGCGTTGTGGCCAATCGGGAGACCCAGTACTTC. Protein sequence: CSVVANRETQYF.

The chain couples TRBV27 to TRBJ1-5, with D maybe TRBD1 (5 bases). The V gene's germline CDR1 is MNHEY and CDR2 SMNVEV (reference sequence). The CDR3 totals 15 residues. Trimming shortened V by 8 bases and J by 2 bases, and 16 bases separated the two germline ends. The CDR3 spells CASSGTSAGNQPQHF. As DNA, the CDR3 is TGTGCCAGCTCCGGGACCTCGGCAGGCAATCAGCCCCAGCATTTT.

This clonotype came up a few times. A much larger clonotype is one base distant, so this may be a read error. The gene calls are TRBV20-1 and TRBJ2-1; 14 nucleotides align to TRBD2. The assigned J gene may be wrong: the sequence end matches TRBJ2-7 better. Germline V gives CDR1 DFQATT, CDR2 SNEGSKA (reference sequence). The length of the CDR3 is 12 residues. CDR3 nucleotides: TGCAGGGGACTAGCGGGGGACAATGAGCAGTACTTC. It translates to CRGLAGDNEQYF.

This clonotype showed up many times. The CDR3 bases are TGTGCCAGCAGCTTAGTAGGCAGCTTCCAAGAGACCCAGTACTTC. Its protein product is CASSLVGSFQETQYF. The chain links TRBV11-2 to TRBJ2-5; D remains unclear. V lost 1 base to trimming and J lost 1 base, with 10 bases between them. Germline loops: CDR1 SGHAT, CDR2 FQNNGV. The CDR3 has 15 amino acids. Based on the CDR3 plus reference TRBV11-2 and TRBJ2-5, the full variable domain is EAGVAQSPRYKIIEKRQSVAFWCNPISGHATLYWYQQILGQGPKLLIQFQNNGVVDDSQLPKDRFSAERLKGVDSTLKIQPAKLEDSAVYLCASSLVGSFQETQYFGPGTRLLVL.

V and J are TRBV7-9 and TRBJ2-5; D unresolved. The length of the CDR3 is 15 residues. V gave up 1 base and J gave up 2 bases, with 11 bases separating them. Germline V gives CDR1 SEHNR, CDR2 FQNEAQ (reference sequence). The CDR3 DNA follows: TGTGCCAGCAGCTTAGTAGCTGACGGACAAGAGACCCAGTACTTC. This codes for CASSLVADGQETQYF.

The chain has TRBV9 and TRBJ2-1; 11 bases are shared with TRBD2. The junction had 5 bases not matched to a gene; V was cut back by 0 bases and J by 6 bases. CDR1 is SGDLS, CDR2 YYNGEE, per germline. The CDR3 loop spans 16 amino acids. The CDR3 sequence is CASSVAGSGGGNEQFF. In DNA, the CDR3 is TGTGCCAGCAGCGTAGCTGGTAGCGGGGGGGGCAATGAGCAGTTCTTC.

The chain has TRBV2 and TRBJ2-7; 8 nucleotides match TRBD1. This CDR3 region has 17 residues. Germline assignment: CDR1 SNHLY and CDR2 FYNNEI. The V and J ends lost 6 bases and 5 bases, in that order; junction bases with no gene match: 18. The CDR3 here is CASRQDREIVQRDEQYF. The CDR3 nucleotides are TGTGCCAGCAGGCAGGACAGGGAAATAGTGCAGCGCGACGAGCAGTACTTC.

The chain links TRBV7-2 to TRBJ2-1, with D maybe TRBD1 (6 bases). Per germline, CDR1 SGHTA and CDR2 FQGNSA. V lost 4 bases to trimming and J lost 1 base, with 11 bases between them. This CDR3 spans 15 amino acids. The CDR3 protein is CASSSTGPSYNEQFF. As DNA, the CDR3 is TGTGCCAGCAGCTCAACAGGGCCTTCCTACAATGAGCAGTTCTTC.

The J gene is TRBJ1-1, the V gene TRBV10-3; D gene uncertain. Germline V gene sequence: CDR1 ENHRY, CDR2 SYGVKD. The CDR3 loop spans 15 amino acids. The V and J ends lost 2 bases and 6 bases respectively, with 16 bases between them. The CDR3 protein is CAISEGHSRVAEAFF. The CDR3 DNA reads as TGTGCCATCAGTGAGGGGCACAGTAGAGTCGCTGAAGCTTTCTTT.